The next 14 T cell receptor beta chains were all read from a single sample in a study of T cell responses to AZD1222 COVID-19 vaccine. The protocol was immunoSEQ multiplex PCR, while the TCRdb copy is restricted to in-frame clones and leaves out a portion. The table records about 140,000 clones, approximately 92% of them present only once. The source was peripheral blood, collected on day 0 of AZD1222 vaccination. These receptors were taken from an adult in good health.

The chain links TRBV24-1 to TRBJ2-2; 12 positions match TRBD2. Trimming took 2 bases from V and 6 from J; bases not matched to a gene: 6. The CDR3 totals 17 residues. CDR1 and CDR2 from the germline V gene are KGHDR and SFDVKD. The CDR3 DNA reads TGTGCCACCAGTGATTCGACTAGCGGGAGACGGGCCGGGGAGCTGTTTTTT. It is translated as CATSDSTSGRRAGELFF.

The chain combines TRBV12-3 or TRBV12-4 with TRBJ1-1, with 7 bases aligning to TRBD1. This CDR3 is 13 amino acids long. Trimming removed 4 bases from V and 6 bases from J; junction bases left unmatched: 5. The CDR3 loop is CASSSDREAEAFF. For the CDR3, the DNA is TGTGCCAGCAGTTCAGACAGGGAGGCTGAAGCTTTCTTT.

The rearrangement links TRBV9 to TRBJ2-7; D not certain. This CDR3 spans 14 amino acids. The germline V gene has CDR1 SGDLS and CDR2 YYNGEE. Trimming removed 0 bases from V and 0 bases from J, with 7 bases in between. This CDR3 reads CASSVVPGSYEQYF. Here the CDR3 DNA reads TGTGCCAGCAGCGTAGTCCCCGGCTCCTACGAGCAGTACTTC.

V is TRBV11-2 and J is TRBJ1-1, with 8 bases identical to TRBD1. Germline-derived CDR1 and CDR2 are SGHAT and FQNNGV. V gave up 6 bases and J gave up 4 bases; unmatched junction bases: 4. This CDR3 region has 13 residues. CDR3 DNA: TGTGCCAGCAGACGACAGGGGACCACTGAAGCTTTCTTT. As protein: CASRRQGTTEAFF.

This chain uses TRBV24-1 with TRBJ2-1; D is perhaps TRBD2 (6 bases). The V end was cut by 4 bases, the J end by 3 bases, with 21 bases between. The CDR3 runs 18 residues. CDR1 is KGHDR and CDR2 is SFDVKD in the germline V gene. This CDR3 is CATSDSTSRAGLYNEQFF. CDR3 nucleotides: TGTGCCACCAGTGACTCGACGTCCAGGGCGGGACTCTACAATGAGCAGTTCTTC.

This clone was seen only once. This chain links TRBV19 with TRBJ2-2; weak D call: TRBD2 (5 bases). V dropped 6 bases and J dropped 8 bases, with 13 bases sitting between them. This CDR3 is built from 13 residues. From germline, CDR1 is LNHDA and CDR2 SQIVND (reference sequence). The CDR3 DNA follows: TGTGCCAGTAGCCGCGGTGGGGAGGGGGAGCTGTTTTTT. As protein: CASSRGGEGELFF.

The rearrangement links TRBV12-3 or TRBV12-4 to TRBJ2-7; D tentatively reads TRBD1 or TRBD2 (5 bases each). This CDR3 comprises 13 residues. V was pared by 5 bases and J by 2 bases, with 10 bases between. DNA for the CDR3: TGTGCCAGCAGTCGGGACCCCACCTACGAGCAGTACTTC. Protein: CASSRDPTYEQYF.

V gene TRBV5-3 combines with J gene TRBJ1-3; D remains ambiguous. TRBV5-3 is assigned to the ORF class and has an uncertain function. V gave up 3 bases and J gave up 5 bases, with 3 bases separating them. The CDR3 runs to 11 residues. This CDR3 is CARSYRNTIYF. The CDR3 bases are TGTGCCAGAAGCTACAGAAACACCATATATTTT.

The V call is TRBV10-2, the J call TRBJ2-6, with 7 bases that match TRBD1. The CDR3 loop spans 14 amino acids. CDR1 and CDR2 (germline): WSHSY, SAAADI. Unmatched junction bases numbered 7, after V lost 6 bases and J lost 8 bases. The CDR3, as DNA: TGCGCCAGCAGAAACCCGACAGGGCCCAACGTCCTGACTTTC. Encoded protein: CASRNPTGPNVLTF.

The genes are TRBV6-5 and TRBJ1-1; 9 bases match TRBD1. Germline CDR1 and CDR2: MNHEY and SVGAGI. The CDR3 contains 15 residues. With 3 bases clipped from V and 6 bases from J, the junction kept 8 bases outside the gene matches. As DNA, the CDR3 is TGTGCCAGCAGTTATTCTCGGACAGGGGCGCCTGAAGCTTTCTTT. Encoded protein: CASSYSRTGAPEAFF.

In its sample, this clone was seen many times. The CDR3 DNA follows: TGTGCCAGTAGTTTCCAGTTTGGAAGCTCCTACGAGCAGTACTTC. This sequence encodes CASSFQFGSSYEQYF. This chain uses TRBV19 with TRBJ2-7; D not certain. The CDR3 is 15 amino acids. V lost 5 bases, J lost 0 bases, and 14 bases lay in between. Germline CDR1 LNHDA, CDR2 SQIVND (reference sequence). Filled out from reference TRBV19 and TRBJ2-7, the complete variable domain reads DGGITQSPKYLFRKEGQNVTLSCEQNLNHDAMYWYRQDPGQGLRLIYYSQIVNDFQKGDIAEGYSVSREKKESFPLTVTSAQKNPTAFYLCASSFQFGSSYEQYFGPGTRLTVT.

The chain couples TRBV7-9 to TRBJ1-1; maybe TRBD1 (5 bases). Germline CDR1 SEHNR, CDR2 FQNEAQ (reference sequence). V lost 1 base and J 5 bases, leaving 14 bases between the germline ends. The CDR3 is 15 amino acids. The CDR3 loop reads CASSLGWGVGTEAFF. CDR3 bases: TGTGCCAGCAGCTTAGGATGGGGGGTTGGGACTGAAGCTTTCTTT.

The genes are TRBV19 and TRBJ1-2; D possibly corresponds to TRBD1 (6 bases). The CDR3 has 15 amino acids. Germline values: CDR1 LNHDA, CDR2 SQIVND (reference sequence). The germline V and J ends were trimmed by 1 base and 3 bases, with 12 bases remaining between them. Here the CDR3 DNA reads TGTGCCAGTAGTATAGGACAGGCCATCGACTATGGCTACACCTTC. This translates into CASSIGQAIDYGYTF.

The J gene is TRBJ1-2, the V gene TRBV9; 7 nucleotides agree with TRBD1. The germline CDR1 and CDR2 sequences are SGDLS and YYNGEE. Germline trimming cut 0 bases from V and 4 bases from J; bases unmatched to any gene: 6. CDR3 size: 15 residues. In nucleotides, the CDR3 is TGTGCCAGCAGCGTAGGAAGGGGGCAGAGCTATGGCTACACCTTC. Its protein is CASSVGRGQSYGYTF.